The 18 T cell receptor beta chains below were found in one sample sequenced in a study of T cells in localized non-small cell lung cancer (dated by TCRdb to 2020 to 2022). Library creation used the immunoSEQ multiplex PCR assay. This is the immuneACCESS table as TCRdb keeps it, with only in-frame sequences that have V and J called. A part of the clones is gone; compared with another copy, unresolved V genes explain less than half, and the rest is unexplained. The sample yields approximately 16,000 clones; 85% were counted once. Under 5.5% of the sample is held by the ten biggest clonotypes. The sample here was peripheral blood, taken before any cancer treatment. All receptors derive from a woman aged 35 to 70 with stage I lung adenocarcinoma.

This rearrangement joins TRBV5-1 to TRBJ2-7, with D perhaps matching TRBD1 (5 bases). The V gene lost 0 bases and the J gene lost 2 bases, with 12 bases spanning the gap. Per germline, CDR1 SGHRS and CDR2 YFSETQ. CDR3 length: 15 residues. The CDR3 spells CASSLAPTETYEQYF. The CDR3 region has the DNA TGCGCCAGCAGCTTGGCTCCGACAGAAACCTACGAGCAGTACTTC.

This clone came up once. This chain connects TRBV2 to TRBJ2-3; the match to TRBD2 covers 10 bases. The CDR3 has 13 residues. V lost 8 bases, J lost 6 bases, and 5 bases stayed unmatched. Per the germline V gene, CDR1 is SNHLY and CDR2 is FYNNEI. CDR3 amino acids: CASLSGGPDTQYF. CDR3 nucleotide sequence: TGTGCCAGCCTTAGCGGGGGGCCGGATACGCAGTATTTT.

V usage is TRBV6-1 and J usage is TRBJ1-1; D call uncertain. The germline CDR1 and CDR2 sequences are MNHNS and SASEGT. The CDR3 runs to 14 residues. V lost 8 bases, J lost 1 base, and 14 bases lay in between. CDR3 loop: CASVYARANTEAFF. CDR3 nucleotides: TGTGCCAGCGTGTATGCCCGGGCGAACACTGAAGCTTTCTTT.

The chain combines TRBV4-1 with TRBJ1-3; D remains ambiguous. This CDR3 has 15 amino acids. The V gene's germline CDR1 is MGHRA and CDR2 YSYEKL. Trimming removed 0 bases from V and 0 bases from J, with 6 bases in between. CDR3 DNA sequence: TGCGCCAGCAGCCAAGAACCCATCTCTGGAAACACCATATATTTT. Protein sequence: CASSQEPISGNTIYF.

The V gene is TRBV20-1, the J gene TRBJ1-2; D remains ambiguous. The V end was cut by 0 bases, the J end by 8 bases, with 7 bases between. Germline CDR1 DFQATT, CDR2 SNEGSKA (reference sequence). The CDR3 consists of 11 residues. The CDR3 loop is CSARDRGGYTF. For the CDR3, the DNA is TGCAGTGCTAGAGATCGAGGGGGCTACACCTTC.

The chain has TRBV28 and TRBJ2-7; 9 positions agree with TRBD1. Germline V CDR1 and CDR2: MDHEN, SYDVKM. V shed 1 base, J shed 3 bases, and the junction held 7 bases outside the gene matches. The CDR3 totals 16 residues. In nucleotides, the CDR3 is TGTGCCAGCAGTTTATCAACAGGGGGCCTCTTCTACGAGCAGTACTTC. This encodes CASSLSTGGLFYEQYF. Using reference TRBV28 and TRBJ2-7 for the parts outside the CDR3, the full variable domain is DVKVTQSSRYLVKRTGEKVFLECVQDMDHENMFWYRQDPGLGLRLIYFSYDVKMKEKGDIPEGYSVSREKKERFSLILESASTNQTSMYLCASSLSTGGLFYEQYFGPGTRLTVT.

J is TRBJ1-3 and V is TRBV6-6; 7 bases are shared with TRBD1. V lost 8 bases to trimming and J lost 0 bases; unmatched junction nucleotides: 4. CDR3 length: 14 amino acids. Germline V gene sequence: CDR1 MNHNY, CDR2 SVGAGI (reference sequence). CDR3 region: CASANRGSGNTIYF. The CDR3 DNA reads TGTGCCAGCGCTAACAGGGGCTCTGGAAACACCATATATTTT.

The J gene is TRBJ1-1, the V gene TRBV7-2; D is possibly TRBD1 (5 bases). V lost 2 bases and J lost 1, with 8 bases in between. Germline loops: CDR1 SGHTA, CDR2 FQGNSA. The CDR3 loop spans 14 amino acids. The CDR3 region has the DNA TGTGCCAGCAGCTTATATACAGGGAACACTGAAGCTTTCTTT. The encoded protein is CASSLYTGNTEAFF.

The chain links TRBV7-2 to TRBJ2-3; D not certain. There are 13 residues in the CDR3. The germline V gene encodes CDR1 SGHTA and CDR2 FQGNSA. V gave up 1 base and J gave up 2 bases, with 4 bases separating them. CDR3 region: CASSLDYTDTQYF. DNA of the CDR3: TGTGCCAGCAGCTTAGATTACACAGATACGCAGTATTTT.

The V call is TRBV9, the J call TRBJ1-1, with D unclear. The CDR3 is made up of 14 amino acids. CDR1 SGDLS and CDR2 YYNGEE come from the germline V gene. The ends were cut back, 1 base at V and 5 bases at J, with 12 bases in the middle. The CDR3 loop reads CASSVYEGGTEAFF. CDR3 bases: TGTGCCAGCAGCGTATACGAGGGCGGGACTGAAGCTTTCTTT.

The genes are TRBV18 and TRBJ1-1; D is possibly TRBD1 (6 bases). Per germline, CDR1 KGHSH and CDR2 LQKENI. The CDR3 loop spans 13 amino acids. V lost 6 bases and J lost 1, with 9 bases in between. The CDR3 bases are TGTGCCAGCTCCGGACAGAAGAACACTGAAGCTTTCTTT. Encoded protein: CASSGQKNTEAFF. The full variable domain, completed using reference TRBV18 and TRBJ1-1, is NAGVMQNPRHLVRRRGQEARLRCSPMKGHSHVYWYRQLPEEGLKFMVYLQKENIIDESGMPKERFSAEFPKEGPSILRIQQVVRGDSAAYFCASSGQKNTEAFFGQGTRLTVV.

The V gene is TRBV6-5, the J gene TRBJ2-3; 9 nucleotides match TRBD2. The CDR3 contains 14 residues. The germline gives CDR1 MNHEY, CDR2 SVGAGI. The trim removed 11 bases at V and 6 bases at J, leaving 12 bases unmatched. The CDR3 bases are TGTGCCGCGCGGGCAGCGGGGGGTAGTGATACGCAGTATTTT. It codes for CAARAAGGSDTQYF.

Remarks on this clone: The junction shows a germline mismatch at one end, possibly a read error. This chain joins TRBV9 and TRBJ2-3, with 8 bases lining up with TRBD2. The CDR3 contains 15 residues. The germline CDR1 and CDR2 sequences are SGDLS and YYNGEE. CDR3 loop: CANSVYAGGTDTQYF. CDR3 DNA sequence: TGTGCCAACAGCGTATATGCGGGGGGAACAGATACGCAGTATTTT.

CDR3 residues: CAWSSDANEAFF. The CDR3 region has the DNA TGTGCCTGGAGTTCCGACGCAAATGAAGCTTTCTTT. The J gene is TRBJ1-1, the V gene TRBV30; the D is unclear. CDR1 and CDR2 from the germline V gene are GTSNPN and SVGIG (reference sequence). V was cut by 2 bases and J by 7 bases, with 11 bases left in between. CDR3 size: 12 residues.

The J gene is TRBJ2-3, the V gene TRBV30; 13 bases match TRBD2. V shed 7 bases, J shed 7 bases, and the junction held 11 bases outside the gene matches. Per the germline V gene, CDR1 is GTSNPN and CDR2 is SVGIG (reference sequence). The length of the CDR3 is 15 residues. The CDR3 bases are TGTGCCTTCTCCTTTACTAGCGGGGGGGGACATACGCAGTATTTT. It codes for CAFSFTSGGGHTQYF.

The chain recombines TRBV4-3 with TRBJ2-7; no definite D call. This CDR3 has 13 residues. Trimming shortened V by 1 base and J by 6 bases, and 10 bases separated the two germline ends. The germline gives CDR1 LGHNA, CDR2 YSLEER. This chain's CDR3 is CASSQAVESEQYF. Written as DNA, the CDR3 is TGCGCCAGCAGCCAAGCTGTGGAGTCCGAGCAGTACTTC.

The chain is built from TRBV19 and TRBJ1-2, with 7 bases fitting TRBD1. J was trimmed by 3 bases and V by 3 bases; bases with no gene match: 7. Germline CDR1 reads LNHDA; CDR2 reads SQIVND (reference sequence). The CDR3 is 15 residues long. In DNA form, the CDR3 reads TGTGCCAGTAGTATTAGGACAGGATCTCACTATGGCTACACCTTC. This codes for CASSIRTGSHYGYTF. The full variable domain, completed using reference TRBV19 and TRBJ1-2, is DGGITQSPKYLFRKEGQNVTLSCEQNLNHDAMYWYRQDPGQGLRLIYYSQIVNDFQKGDIAEGYSVSREKKESFPLTVTSAQKNPTAFYLCASSIRTGSHYGYTFGSGTRLTVV.

The chain joins TRBV6-5 to TRBJ1-1; 7 bases align to TRBD1. With 5 bases clipped from V and 14 bases from J, the junction kept 14 bases outside the gene matches. Germline values: CDR1 MNHEY, CDR2 SVGAGI. The CDR3 has 13 residues. CDR3 region: CASSNRDRVFGFF. The CDR3 nucleotides are TGTGCCAGCAGTAACCGGGACAGAGTTTTTGGGTTCTTT.